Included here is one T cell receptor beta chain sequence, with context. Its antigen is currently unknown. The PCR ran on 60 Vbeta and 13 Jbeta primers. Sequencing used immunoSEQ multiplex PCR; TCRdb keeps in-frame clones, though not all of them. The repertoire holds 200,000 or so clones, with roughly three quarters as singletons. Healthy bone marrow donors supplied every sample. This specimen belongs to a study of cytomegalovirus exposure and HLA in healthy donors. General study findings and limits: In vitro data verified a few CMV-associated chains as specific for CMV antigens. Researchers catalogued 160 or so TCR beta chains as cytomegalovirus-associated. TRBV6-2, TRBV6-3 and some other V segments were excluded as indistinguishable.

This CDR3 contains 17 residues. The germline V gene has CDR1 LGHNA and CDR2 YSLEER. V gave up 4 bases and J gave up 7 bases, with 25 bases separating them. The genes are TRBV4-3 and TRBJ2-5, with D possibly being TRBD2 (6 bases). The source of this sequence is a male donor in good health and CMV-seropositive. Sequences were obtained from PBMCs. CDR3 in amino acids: CASSPRALASIGGTQYF. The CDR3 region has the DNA TGCGCCAGCAGCCCCCGCGCACTAGCTTCCATTGGGGGGACCCAGTACTTC.